This TCR beta chain was identified in a study of blood T cell repertoires in COVID-19. About the study: Whether acute or convalescent, the COVID-19 samples came from the United States, Italy and Spain. T cells, B-cell-depleted T cells, or PBMCs provided the cDNA or gDNA that served as material.

V trimming: 6 bases; J trimming: 4 bases; junction bases outside the gene matches: 8. Germline lookup yields CDR1 LNHDA and CDR2 SQIVND (reference sequence). This CDR3 is 14 amino acids long. In the original analysis: By means of reference gene primer amplification, nucleated cell counts were estimated. The table came from immunoSEQ multiplex PCR; TCRdb's copy has only in-frame clones and leaves some out. Clonal size and the V and J genes are those of that table, whereas D and trimming came from the DNA. Of 120,000 to 150,000 clones detected, approximately 88% appear once; the ten largest clones hold 4.5% to 6%.

The sequence was collected from a human donor in a cohort sampled during active COVID-19. Specimen: peripheral blood. This chain uses TRBV19 with TRBJ2-5; TRBD2 matches 7 bases. The CDR3 nucleotides read TGTGCCAGTAGCCCCGAGGGGAGGGGAGAGACCCAGTACTTC. This encodes CASSPEGRGETQYF.